The sample holds a few counts of the clone carrying this TCR beta chain. TCRdb re-called clones from the PCR reads using MiXCR. This sample yields under 5,500 clones, of which approximately 30% are seen a single time; under 25% belongs to the top ten. This specimen comes from a study of metastatic and nonmetastatic thyroid tumors. Study as a whole: The comparison covered peripheral blood and tumor or nodule tissue in malignant and benign thyroid patients.

No treatment of any kind had been given to any patient before thyroid surgery. V was cut by 0 bases and J by 6 bases, with 9 bases left in between. This CDR3 is built from 14 residues. Germline V gene lookup returns CDR1 MNHEY and CDR2 SVGEGT. The sequencing input was adjacent normal tissue. The gene calls are TRBV6-2 or TRBV6-3 and TRBJ2-1; D gene ambiguous. The sequence was collected from a female donor with papillary thyroid cancer or a benign thyroid nodule (not recorded which). Some clones in this sample may be carry-over from other donors' samples. CDR3 in DNA: TGTGCCAGCAGTTACTCGCGTATCTCCAATGAGCAGTTCTTC. It is translated as CASSYSRISNEQFF.